This T cell receptor (beta chain) comes out of a study of T cell responses to AZD1222 COVID-19 vaccine. General study findings and limits: Regions left unmutated in variants are reportedly the target of nearly half of spike-specific TCRs. At study baseline, merely five or six AZD1222 recipients were seropositive.

For this clone: The antigen is unknown.

Libraries were prepared by immunoSEQ multiplex PCR; TCRdb keeps only in-frame clonotypes and omits some of them. Of some 140,000 clones listed, 86% are singletons. Germline V gene data show CDR1 as MGHRA and CDR2 as YSYEKL. V lost 6 bases to trimming and J lost 1 base; unmatched junction nucleotides: 7. This CDR3 has 16 amino acids. Sequenced here: peripheral blood, sampled on day 0 of MenACWY control vaccination. The chain is built from TRBV4-1 and TRBJ1-5; TRBD1 agrees at 9 bases. The clonotype comes from an adult in good health. The CDR3 nucleotides read TGCGCCAGCAGTCTGATGGGACAGGGAAGCAATCAGCCCCAGCATTTT. As protein: CASSLMGQGSNQPQHF.